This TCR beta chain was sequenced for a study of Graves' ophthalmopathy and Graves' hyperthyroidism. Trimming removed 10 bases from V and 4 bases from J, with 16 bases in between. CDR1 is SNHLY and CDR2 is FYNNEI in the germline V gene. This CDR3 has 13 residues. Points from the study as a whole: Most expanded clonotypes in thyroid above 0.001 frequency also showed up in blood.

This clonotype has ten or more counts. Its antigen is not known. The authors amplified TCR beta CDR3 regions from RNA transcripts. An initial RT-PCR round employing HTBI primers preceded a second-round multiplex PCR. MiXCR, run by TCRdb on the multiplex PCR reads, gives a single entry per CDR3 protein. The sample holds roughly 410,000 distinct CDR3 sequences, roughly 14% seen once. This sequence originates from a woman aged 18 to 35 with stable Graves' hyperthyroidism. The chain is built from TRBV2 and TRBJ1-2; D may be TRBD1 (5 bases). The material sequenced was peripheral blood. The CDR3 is CATQGRPSYGYTF. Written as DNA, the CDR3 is TGTGCCACCCAGGGAAGGCCTTCCTATGGCTACACCTTC.